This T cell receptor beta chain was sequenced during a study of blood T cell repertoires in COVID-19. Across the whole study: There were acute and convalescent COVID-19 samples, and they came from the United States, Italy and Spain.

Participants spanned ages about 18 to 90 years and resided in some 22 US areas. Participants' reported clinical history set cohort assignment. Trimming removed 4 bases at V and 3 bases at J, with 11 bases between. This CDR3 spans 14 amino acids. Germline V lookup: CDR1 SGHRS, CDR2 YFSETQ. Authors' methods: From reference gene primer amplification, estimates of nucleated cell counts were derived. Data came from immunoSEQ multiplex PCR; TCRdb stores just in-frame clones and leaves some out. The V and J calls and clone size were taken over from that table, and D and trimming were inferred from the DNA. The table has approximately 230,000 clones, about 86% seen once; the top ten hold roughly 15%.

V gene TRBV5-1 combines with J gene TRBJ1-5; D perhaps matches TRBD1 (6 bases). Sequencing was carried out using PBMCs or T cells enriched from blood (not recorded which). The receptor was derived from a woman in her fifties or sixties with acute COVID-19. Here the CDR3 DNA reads TGCGCCAGCAGCCCCGGGACACCCAATCAGCCCCAGCATTTT. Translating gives CASSPGTPNQPQHF. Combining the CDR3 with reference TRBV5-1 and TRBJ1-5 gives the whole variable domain KAGVTQTPRYLIKTRGQQVTLSCSPISGHRSVSWYQQTPGQGLQFLFEYFSETQRNKGNFPGRFSGRQFSNSRSEMNVSTLELGDSALYLCASSPGTPNQPQHFGDGTRLSIL.